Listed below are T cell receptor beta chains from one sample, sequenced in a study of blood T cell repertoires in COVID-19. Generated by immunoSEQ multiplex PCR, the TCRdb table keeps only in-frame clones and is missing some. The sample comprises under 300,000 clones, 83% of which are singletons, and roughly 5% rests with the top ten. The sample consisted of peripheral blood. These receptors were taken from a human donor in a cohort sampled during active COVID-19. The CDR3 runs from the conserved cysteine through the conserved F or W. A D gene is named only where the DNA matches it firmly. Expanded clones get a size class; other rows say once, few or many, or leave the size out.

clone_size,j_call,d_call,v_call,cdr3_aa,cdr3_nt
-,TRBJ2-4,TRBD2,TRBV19,CASTMEVATSGRADKNIQYF,TGTGCCAGTACCATGGAGGTCGCGACGAGCGGGAGGGCCGACAAAAACATTCAGTACTTC
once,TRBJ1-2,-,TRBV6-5,CASSGGANGYTF,TGTGCCAGCAGCGGGGGGGCGAATGGCTACACCTTC
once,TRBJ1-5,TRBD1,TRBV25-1,CASSEPGQADQPQHF,TGTGCCAGCAGTGAACCGGGACAGGCGGATCAGCCCCAGCATTTT
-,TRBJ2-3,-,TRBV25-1,CASSESHTGIVGADTQYF,TGTGCCAGCAGTGAATCCCACACAGGGATTGTAGGAGCAGATACGCAGTATTTT
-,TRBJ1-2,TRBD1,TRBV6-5,CASRVQGEGYGYTF,TGTGCCAGCAGGGTCCAGGGGGAAGGCTATGGCTACACCTTC
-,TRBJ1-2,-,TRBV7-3,CASSPGPQGQGYTF,TGTGCCAGCAGCCCTGGCCCGCAGGGGCAGGGCTACACCTTC
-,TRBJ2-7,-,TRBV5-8,CASSGVRGGEQYF,TGTGCCAGCAGTGGGGTTCGGGGAGGCGAGCAGTACTTC
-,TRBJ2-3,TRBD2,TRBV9,CASSWSGGVEDTQYF,TGTGCCAGCAGTTGGAGCGGGGGGGTTGAAGATACGCAGTATTTT
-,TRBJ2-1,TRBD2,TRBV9,CASSTRGPGLAGGGSYNEQFF,TGTGCCAGCAGCACAAGGGGTCCGGGACTAGCGGGAGGGGGCTCCTACAATGAGCAGTTCTTC
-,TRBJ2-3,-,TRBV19,CASSYGGTDTQYF,TGTGCCAGTAGTTACGGGGGCACAGATACGCAGTATTTT
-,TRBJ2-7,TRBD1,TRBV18,CASSTGGKPYEQYF,TGTGCCAGCTCCACAGGGGGAAAACCCTACGAGCAGTACTTC
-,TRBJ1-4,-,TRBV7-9,CASSLTGVNEKLFF,TGTGCCAGCAGCTTGACAGGAGTTAATGAAAAACTGTTTTTT
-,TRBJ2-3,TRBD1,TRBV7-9,CASSLSTGWTDTQYF,TGTGCCAGCAGCTTATCGACAGGGTGGACAGATACGCAGTATTTT
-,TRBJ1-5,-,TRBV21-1,CASSIYRDRGDSNQPQHF,TGTGCCAGCAGCATCTACCGGGACAGGGGGGATAGCAATCAGCCCCAGCATTTT
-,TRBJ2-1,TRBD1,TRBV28,CASSYTQGAKDEQFF,TGTGCCAGCAGTTATACTCAGGGGGCGAAAGATGAGCAGTTCTTC
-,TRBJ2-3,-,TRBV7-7,CASSPSGTPSTDTQYF,TGTGCTAGCAGCCCATCCGGGACACCGAGCACAGATACGCAGTATTTT
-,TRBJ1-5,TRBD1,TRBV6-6,CASSRDRGGNQPQHF,TGTGCCAGCAGTAGAGACAGGGGTGGCAATCAGCCCCAGCATTTT
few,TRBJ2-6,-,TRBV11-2,CASSFSRSGANVLTF,TGTGCCAGCAGCTTCTCCCGCTCTGGGGCCAACGTCCTGACTTTC
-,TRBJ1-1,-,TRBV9,CASSVFWNTEAFF,TGTGCCAGCAGCGTCTTCTGGAACACTGAAGCTTTCTTT
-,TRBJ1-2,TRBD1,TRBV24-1,CATSEFGTGIYGYTF,TGTGCCACCAGTGAGTTTGGGACAGGGATCTATGGCTACACCTTC
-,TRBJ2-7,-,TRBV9,CASSVSHGGSYEQYF,TGTGCCAGCAGCGTCTCCCACGGAGGCTCCTACGAGCAGTACTTC
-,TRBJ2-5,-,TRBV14,CASSHLGRYQETQYF,TGTGCCAGCAGCCATCTGGGGCGCTACCAAGAGACCCAGTACTTC
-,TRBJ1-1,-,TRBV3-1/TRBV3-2,CASSQVGQFAEAFF,TGTGCCAGCAGCCAAGTGGGGCAGTTCGCTGAAGCTTTCTTT
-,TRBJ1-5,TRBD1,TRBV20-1,CSASEGAQPQHF,TGCAGTGCTAGTGAGGGGGCTCAGCCCCAGCATTTT
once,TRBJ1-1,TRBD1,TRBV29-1,CSESRQGNTEAFF,TGCAGCGAGTCCCGACAGGGGAACACTGAAGCTTTCTTT
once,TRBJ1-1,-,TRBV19,CASSSRRGRGTEAFF,TGTGCCAGTAGTTCCCGCAGGGGTCGGGGCACTGAAGCTTTCTTT
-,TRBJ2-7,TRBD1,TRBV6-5,CASSRDRVYHEQYF,TGTGCCAGCAGTCGGGACAGGGTCTACCACGAGCAGTACTTC
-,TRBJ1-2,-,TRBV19,CASSRGGNGYTF,TGTGCCAGTAGTAGGGGGGGCAATGGCTACACCTTC
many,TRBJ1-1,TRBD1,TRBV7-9,CASSLELGTGLTEAFF,TGTGCCAGCAGCTTAGAATTAGGGACAGGGCTTACTGAAGCTTTCTTT
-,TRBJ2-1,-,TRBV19,CASSIVPLPRKNEQFF,TGTGCCAGTAGTATAGTTCCTCTACCCCGTAAGAATGAGCAGTTCTTC
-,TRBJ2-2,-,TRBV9,CASSSRGVNTGELFF,TGTGCCAGCAGCTCCCGGGGAGTGAACACCGGGGAGCTGTTTTTT
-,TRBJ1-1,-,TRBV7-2,CASSTGRGTEAFF,TGTGCCAGCAGTACAGGGAGGGGCACTGAAGCTTTCTTT
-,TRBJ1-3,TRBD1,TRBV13,CASSSRQGDTIYF,TGTGCCAGCAGCTCGAGACAGGGAGACACCATATATTTT
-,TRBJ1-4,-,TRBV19,CASSTTGPLEKLFF,TGTGCCAGTAGTACAACTGGGCCTCTCGAAAAACTGTTTTTT
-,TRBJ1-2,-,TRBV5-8,CASSPDSKANYGYTF,TGTGCCAGCAGCCCCGACAGTAAAGCTAACTATGGCTACACCTTC
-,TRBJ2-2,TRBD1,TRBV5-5,CASSLKTGGDTGELFF,TGTGCCAGCAGCTTGAAAACAGGGGGCGACACCGGGGAGCTGTTTTTT
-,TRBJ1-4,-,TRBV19,CASTHNEKLFF,TGTGCCAGTACACATAATGAAAAACTGTTTTTT
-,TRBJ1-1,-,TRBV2,CASKPGHSNTEAFF,TGTGCCAGCAAACCGGGACACTCAAACACTGAAGCTTTCTTT
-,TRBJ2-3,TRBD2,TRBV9,CASSVAASGRTDTQYF,TGTGCCAGCAGCGTAGCCGCTAGCGGGAGAACAGATACGCAGTATTTT
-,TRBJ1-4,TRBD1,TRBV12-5,CASGPGTGHGKLFF,TGTGCTAGTGGCCCCGGGACAGGCCACGGAAAACTGTTTTTT
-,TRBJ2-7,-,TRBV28,CASTPGGRDEQYF,TGTGCCAGCACTCCAGGTGGCAGGGACGAGCAGTACTTC
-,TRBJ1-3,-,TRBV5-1,CASSLVGGLGNTIYF,TGCGCCAGCAGCTTGGTCGGGGGACTTGGAAACACCATATATTTT
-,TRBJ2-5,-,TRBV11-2,CASSPTGETQYF,TGTGCCAGCAGCCCCACAGGGGAGACCCAGTACTTC
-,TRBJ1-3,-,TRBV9,CASSAPNSGPGNTIYF,TGTGCCAGCAGCGCCCCCAATTCAGGGCCTGGAAACACCATATATTTT
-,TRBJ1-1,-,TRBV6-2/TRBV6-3,CASSPNLRDTEAFF,TGTGCCAGCAGCCCCAACTTGAGGGACACTGAAGCTTTCTTT
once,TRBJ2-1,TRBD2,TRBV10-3,CAISESGTSGGRYEQFF,TGTGCCATCAGTGAGTCAGGGACTAGCGGGGGGCGATATGAGCAGTTCTTC
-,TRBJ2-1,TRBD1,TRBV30,CAWGTGQGGNEQFF,TGTGCCTGGGGAACTGGACAGGGTGGCAATGAGCAGTTCTTC
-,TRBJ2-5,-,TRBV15,CATSSRLDTQETQYF,TGTGCCACCAGCAGTAGGTTAGACACTCAAGAGACCCAGTACTTC
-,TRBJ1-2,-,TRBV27,CASSQQGLDYTF,TGTGCCAGCTCCCAGCAGGGTCTTGACTACACCTTC